These T cell receptor beta chains were read from a single sample in a study of memory CD4+ T cells and cytomegalovirus serostatus. Sequencing was performed with immunoSEQ multiplex PCR; in TCRdb, only in-frame clones are kept and a portion is missing. This sample has roughly 28,000 clones, with 60% to 85% found just once. Input material: memory CD4+ T cells from blood. Receptor source: an adult in good health and CMV-seronegative. CDR3s include the opening cysteine and the closing phenylalanine or tryptophan. The D gene is left open where the match is weak. Size is stated for part of the rows, as once, few or many counts, or as a class when the clone is expanded.

CASSLTGQDLAGYTF	TGTGCCAGCAGCCTTACCGGACAGGATCTGGCTGGCTACACCTTC	-	TRBD1	TRBJ1-2	TRBV5-8
CASGGTGTNQPQHF	TGTGCCAGCGGAGGGACAGGGACCAATCAGCCCCAGCATTTT	-	TRBD1	TRBJ1-5	TRBV6-1
CASSPPTGRGYEQYF	TGTGCCAGCTCACCACCGACAGGCAGGGGCTACGAGCAGTACTTC	-	-	TRBJ2-7	TRBV18
CACSTLRGQPQHF	TGTGCCTGTTCTACCCTGCGGGGTCAGCCCCAGCATTTT	-	-	TRBJ1-5	TRBV30
CASSDISYTF	TGTGCCAGCAGTGACATCAGCTACACCTTC	few	-	TRBJ1-2	TRBV6-1
CASSYKQGWNYGYTF	TGTGCCAGCAGTTACAAGCAGGGGTGGAACTATGGCTACACCTTC	-	-	TRBJ1-2	TRBV6-6
CATSRDTGNTEAFF	TGTGCCACCAGCAGAGACACCGGGAACACTGAAGCTTTCTTT	-	-	TRBJ1-1	TRBV15
CASSYSGQADYEQYF	TGTGCCAGCAGTTACTCTGGACAGGCCGACTACGAGCAGTACTTC	few	TRBD1	TRBJ2-7	TRBV6-6
CASSLGTTRGNLAKNIQYF	TGTGCCAGTAGTTTGGGGACAACGAGGGGAAACCTAGCCAAAAACATTCAGTACTTC	-	-	TRBJ2-4	TRBV19
CASSKVWVENTEAFF	TGTGCCAGCAGCAAAGTATGGGTCGAAAACACTGAAGCTTTCTTT	-	-	TRBJ1-1	TRBV21-1
CASSIRGGATYQPQHF	TGTGCCAGTAGTATTCGAGGAGGAGCAACTTATCAGCCCCAGCATTTT	-	-	TRBJ1-5	TRBV19
CASSFSLLLRGTEAFF	TGTGCCAGCAGCTTCAGTCTTCTCCTAAGGGGTACTGAAGCTTTCTTT	-	-	TRBJ1-1	TRBV5-5
CASVPRDRRYEQYF	TGTGCCAGCGTCCCAAGGGACAGGCGCTACGAGCAGTACTTC	-	TRBD1	TRBJ2-7	TRBV2
CASSPSRGRLGGYTF	TGTGCCAGCAGTCCATCCAGGGGGCGCTTGGGTGGCTACACCTTC	once	TRBD1	TRBJ1-2	TRBV27
CASSLGAGAGGANVLTF	TGTGCCAGCAGCTTAGGTGCGGGGGCGGGCGGGGCCAACGTCCTGACTTTC	once	-	TRBJ2-6	TRBV7-9
CASSYLMDRGRETQYF	TGTGCCAGCAGTTACCTTATGGACAGGGGGCGGGAGACCCAGTACTTC	-	TRBD1	TRBJ2-5	TRBV5-7
CATSRDRSFETDTGELFF	TGTGCCACCAGCAGAGATCGGTCTTTCGAAACGGACACCGGGGAGCTGTTTTTT	-	-	TRBJ2-2	TRBV15
CATRTSTDTQYF	TGTGCCACCCGGACTAGCACAGATACGCAGTATTTT	-	-	TRBJ2-3	TRBV19
CASSVGQRGGDTQYF	TGTGCCAGCAGCGTCGGCCAGCGGGGGGGTGATACGCAGTATTTT	once	TRBD2	TRBJ2-3	TRBV9
CASRDRDNEQFF	TGTGCCAGCAGGGACAGGGACAATGAGCAGTTCTTC	-	TRBD1	TRBJ2-1	TRBV2
CASSGSGANVLTF	TGTGCCAGCTCTGGCTCTGGGGCCAACGTCCTGACTTTC	-	-	TRBJ2-6	TRBV7-3
CASTAGLETGELFF	TGTGCCAGCACCGCGGGACTTGAGACCGGGGAGCTGTTTTTT	-	-	TRBJ2-2	TRBV9
CAWGGTSLPSQYF	TGTGCCTGGGGGGGGACCTCTCTTCCTTCTCAGTACTTC	-	-	TRBJ2-4	TRBV30
CAWRPGGAYGYTF	TGTGCCTGGAGGCCAGGGGGCGCCTATGGCTACACCTTC	-	TRBD1	TRBJ1-2	TRBV30
CASSFGTSSNEQFF	TGTGCCAGCAGCTTCGGGACTAGCTCCAATGAGCAGTTCTTC	-	TRBD2	TRBJ2-1	TRBV7-9
CASSLGIFGGLSNTGELFF	TGTGCCAGCAGCTTGGGAATCTTCGGGGGGCTATCGAACACCGGGGAGCTGTTTTTT	-	-	TRBJ2-2	TRBV5-5
CAISELSGANVLTF	TGTGCCATCAGTGAACTCTCTGGGGCCAACGTCCTGACTTTC	-	-	TRBJ2-6	TRBV10-3
CASSRAGGLGQPQHF	TGTGCCAGCAGTAGGGCCGGAGGGTTGGGTCAGCCCCAGCATTTT	few	-	TRBJ1-5	TRBV6-5
CASSPRDRGLRGYTF	TGTGCCAGTAGTCCTCGGGACAGGGGATTACGGGGCTACACCTTC	-	TRBD1	TRBJ1-2	TRBV19
CASSQGQGRNYGYTF	TGTGCCAGCTCCCAAGGACAGGGGAGGAACTATGGCTACACCTTC	once	TRBD1	TRBJ1-2	TRBV18
CASSPPIQGAATDTQYF	TGTGCCAGCTCACCACCAATACAGGGGGCTGCCACAGATACGCAGTATTTT	few	TRBD1	TRBJ2-3	TRBV18
CASRLVASGHNEQFF	TGTGCCAGCAGACTGGTAGCTAGCGGGCACAATGAGCAGTTCTTC	few	TRBD2	TRBJ2-1	TRBV5-6
CASRRLGPGGEQFF	TGTGCCAGCAGGAGACTAGGTCCTGGGGGTGAGCAGTTCTTC	-	-	TRBJ2-1	TRBV6-5
CAIKSSRDRSGELFF	TGTGCCATCAAATCGTCCCGGGACAGATCCGGGGAGCTGTTTTTT	-	TRBD1	TRBJ2-2	TRBV10-3
CASSFSTSVNEQFF	TGTGCCAGCAGCTTCTCGACTAGCGTCAATGAGCAGTTCTTC	-	TRBD2	TRBJ2-1	TRBV11-2
CSVEEQYYGYTF	TGCAGCGTTGAAGAGCAGTACTATGGCTACACCTTC	-	-	TRBJ1-2	TRBV29-1
CASSAQGDTEAFF	TGCGCCAGCAGTGCCCAGGGGGACACTGAAGCTTTCTTT	-	TRBD1	TRBJ1-1	TRBV10-1
CASSSPGQGLTNEKLFF	TGTGCCAGCAGTTCCCCGGGACAGGGTTTGACTAATGAAAAACTGTTTTTT	-	TRBD1	TRBJ1-4	TRBV28
CASSQSPEAMNTEAFF	TGCGCCAGCAGCCAATCCCCAGAGGCTATGAACACTGAAGCTTTCTTT	-	-	TRBJ1-1	TRBV4-3
CAWRQTGRTEAFF	TGTGCCTGGAGACAGACAGGGAGAACTGAAGCTTTCTTT	-	TRBD1	TRBJ1-1	TRBV30
CASSSGTGGGWEKLFF	TGCGCCAGCAGCTCCGGGACAGGGGGAGGCTGGGAAAAACTGTTTTTT	-	TRBD1	TRBJ1-4	TRBV5-1
CASSLDRGGELFF	TGTGCCAGCAGCTTAGACAGGGGAGGGGAGCTGTTTTTT	-	-	TRBJ2-2	TRBV11-2
CASSSGSRGGNEKLFF	TGTGCCAGCAGCTCCGGGTCCCGGGGGGGAAATGAAAAACTGTTTTTT	once	-	TRBJ1-4	TRBV7-2
CASSRQIDGSPLHF	TGTGCCAGCAGTCGACAAATCGACGGCTCACCCCTCCACTTT	once	-	TRBJ1-6	TRBV28
CASSESAWDGNLNTEAFF	TGCGCCAGCAGTGAGTCGGCCTGGGACGGCAACTTGAACACTGAAGCTTTCTTT	-	-	TRBJ1-1	TRBV10-2
CASSGRGHQETQYF	TGTGCCAGCTCAGGGCGGGGACACCAAGAGACCCAGTACTTC	-	-	TRBJ2-5	TRBV18
CASSEGRGVGYEQYF	TGCGCCAGCAGTGAAGGCCGGGGAGTAGGATACGAGCAGTACTTC	-	-	TRBJ2-7	TRBV10-1
CASSSQGGAGTEAFF	TGTGCCAGCAGCTCCCAGGGGGGCGCAGGTACTGAAGCTTTCTTT	-	TRBD1	TRBJ1-1	TRBV11-1